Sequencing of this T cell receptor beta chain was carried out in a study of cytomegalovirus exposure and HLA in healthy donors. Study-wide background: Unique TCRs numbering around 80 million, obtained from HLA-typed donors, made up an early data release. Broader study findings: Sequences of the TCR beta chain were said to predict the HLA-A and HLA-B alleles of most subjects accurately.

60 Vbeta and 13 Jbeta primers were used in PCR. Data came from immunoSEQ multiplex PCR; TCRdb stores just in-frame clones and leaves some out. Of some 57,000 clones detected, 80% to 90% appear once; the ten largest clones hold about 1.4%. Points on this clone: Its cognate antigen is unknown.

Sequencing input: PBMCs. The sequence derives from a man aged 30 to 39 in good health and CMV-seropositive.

The CDR3 DNA reads TGTGCCAGCAGCCAAGTCGCGCGGGGTAGCACAGATACGCAGTATTTT. Encoded protein: CASSQVARGSTDTQYF. V is TRBV14 and J is TRBJ2-3; D is possibly TRBD2 (6 bases). The V end lost 1 base, the J end lost 0 bases, and 11 bases lay between the germline ends. Germline CDR1 reads SGHDN; CDR2 reads FVKESK. The CDR3 loop spans 16 amino acids.